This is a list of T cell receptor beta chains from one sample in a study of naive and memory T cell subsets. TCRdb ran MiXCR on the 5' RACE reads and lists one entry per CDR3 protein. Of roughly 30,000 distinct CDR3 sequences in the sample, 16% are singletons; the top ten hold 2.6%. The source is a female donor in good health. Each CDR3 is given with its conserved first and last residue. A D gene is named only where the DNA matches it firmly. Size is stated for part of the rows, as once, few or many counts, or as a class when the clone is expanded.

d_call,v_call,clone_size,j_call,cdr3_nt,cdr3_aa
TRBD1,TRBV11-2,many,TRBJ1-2,TGTGCCAGCAGCTCCACAGGGGGCTGCAACTATGGCTACACCTTC,CASSSTGGCNYGYTF
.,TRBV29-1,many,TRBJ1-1,TGCAGCGTTTATGAAGCTGAAGCTTTCTTT,CSVYEAEAFF
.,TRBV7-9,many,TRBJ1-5,TGTGCCAGCAGCTTTGGGGGACGGCACCAGCCCCAGCATTTT,CASSFGGRHQPQHF
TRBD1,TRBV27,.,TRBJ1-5,TGTGCCAGCAGCCCCGGGACAGGGGGCTCTAGGATTAATCAGCCCCAGCATTTT,CASSPGTGGSRINQPQHF
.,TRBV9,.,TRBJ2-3,TGTGCCAGCAGCGTATCCTCCAACCCGACAGATACGCAGTATTTT,CASSVSSNPTDTQYF
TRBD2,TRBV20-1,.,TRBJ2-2,TGCAGTGCTGGCGGTAGCGGGGGGGCAACCGGGGAGCTGTTTTTT,CSAGGSGGATGELFF
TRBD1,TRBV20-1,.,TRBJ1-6,TGCAGTGCTAGACAGGGGGGCGCCTATAATTCACCCCTCCACTTT,CSARQGGAYNSPLHF
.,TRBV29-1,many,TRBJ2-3,TGCAGCGTTGATCCTACAGGGAGCACAGATACGCAGTATTTT,CSVDPTGSTDTQYF
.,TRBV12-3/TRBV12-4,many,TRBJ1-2,TGTGCCAGCACTTTGGCGGGGGATGGCTACACCTTC,CASTLAGDGYTF
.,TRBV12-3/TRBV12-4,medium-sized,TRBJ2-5,TGTGCCAGCAGGGAACGGACGGCCCGGGCCCAGTACTTC,CASRERTARAQYF
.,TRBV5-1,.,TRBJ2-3,TGCGCCAGCAGCTTGGTGGGCGGAACTAGCACAGATACGCAGTATTTT,CASSLVGGTSTDTQYF
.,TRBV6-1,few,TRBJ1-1,TGTGCCAGCAGTGCCCTTAGAGGGAACGCTGAAGCTTTCTTT,CASSALRGNAEAFF
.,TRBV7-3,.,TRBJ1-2,TGTGCCAGCAGCCCCGGACATTCGAACTATGGCTACACCTTC,CASSPGHSNYGYTF
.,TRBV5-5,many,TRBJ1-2,TGTGCCAGCAGCTTGTACCAGGGGAATGGCTACACCTTC,CASSLYQGNGYTF
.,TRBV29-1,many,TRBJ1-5,TGCAGCGGCTCTACAGGTTCCCATCAGCCCCAGCATTTT,CSGSTGSHQPQHF
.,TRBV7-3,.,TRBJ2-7,TGTGCCAGCAGCTTAAAGGGGAATCTAGAGCAGTACTTC,CASSLKGNLEQYF
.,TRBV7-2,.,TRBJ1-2,TGTGCCAGCAGCTTAGCGTCTATGGGGCGGAACTATGGCTACACCTTC,CASSLASMGRNYGYTF
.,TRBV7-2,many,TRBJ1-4,TGTGCCAGCAGCTTACCAACAACTAATGAAAAACTGTTTTTT,CASSLPTTNEKLFF
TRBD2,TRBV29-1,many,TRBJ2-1,TGCAGCGTTGAAGATCGGAACGGGGGGGCCTACAATGAGCAGTTCTTC,CSVEDRNGGAYNEQFF
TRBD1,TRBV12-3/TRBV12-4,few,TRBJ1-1,TGTGCCAGCAGTGCGACAGGGAAGGCGGCTTTCTTT,CASSATGKAAFF
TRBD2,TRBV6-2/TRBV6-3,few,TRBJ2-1,TGTGCCAGCAGTCCGGTAGCGGGGGAGTTGGATGAGCAGTTCTTC,CASSPVAGELDEQFF
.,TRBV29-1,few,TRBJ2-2,TGCAGCGCCTTGTGGGGCCCAAGCGGAGGCGGGGAGCTGTTTTTT,CSALWGPSGGGELFF
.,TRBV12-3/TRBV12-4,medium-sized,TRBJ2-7,TGTGCCAGCAGTACTTCCATCGCCCCTCGCGAGCAGTACTTC,CASSTSIAPREQYF
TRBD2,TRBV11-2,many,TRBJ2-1,TGTGCCAGCAGCTTATGGACTAGCGGGGGGGCAATGGATGAGCAGTTCTTC,CASSLWTSGGAMDEQFF
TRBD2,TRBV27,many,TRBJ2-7,TGTGCCAGCAGGCCGACTAGCGGGGGCGAGCAGTACTTC,CASRPTSGGEQYF
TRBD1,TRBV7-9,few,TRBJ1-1,TGTGCCAGCAGCTTAGGGGACAGGGCAACTGAAGCTTTCTTT,CASSLGDRATEAFF
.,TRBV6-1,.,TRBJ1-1,TGTGCCAGCAGTGATAAGGGCAGCTCTGAAGCTTTCTTT,CASSDKGSSEAFF
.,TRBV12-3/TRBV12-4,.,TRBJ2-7,TGTGCCAGCAGTTTACGTCCGGGGTACTACGAGCAGTACTTC,CASSLRPGYYEQYF
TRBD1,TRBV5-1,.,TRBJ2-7,TGCGCCAGCAGAGACCGGACAGGGGACGAGCAGTACTTC,CASRDRTGDEQYF
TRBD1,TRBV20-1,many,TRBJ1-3,TGCAGTGCACGACAGGGTTCGGGAAACACCATATATTTT,CSARQGSGNTIYF
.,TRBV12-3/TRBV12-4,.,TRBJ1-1,TGTGCCAGCAGTTTAACGCGGGCAGGGAGGTATGAAGCTTTCTTT,CASSLTRAGRYEAFF
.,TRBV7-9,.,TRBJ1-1,TGTGCCAGCAGCTTATTAGGGGGGGACACTGAAGCTTTCTTT,CASSLLGGDTEAFF
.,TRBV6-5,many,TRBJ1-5,TGTGCCAGCAGTCCGGGGGTGTCCGGCAATCAGCCCCAGCATTTT,CASSPGVSGNQPQHF
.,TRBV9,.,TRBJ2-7,TGTGCCAGCAGCGTAGCGGACGGAACCTACGAGCAGTACTTC,CASSVADGTYEQYF
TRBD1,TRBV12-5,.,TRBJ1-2,TGTGCTAGTGGTTTGGATCCGGGACAGGGTGGCTATGGCTACACCTTC,CASGLDPGQGGYGYTF
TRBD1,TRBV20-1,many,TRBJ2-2,TGCAGTGCTAGACACGCCGGGACAGGGGCGAACACCGGGGAGCTGTTTTTT,CSARHAGTGANTGELFF
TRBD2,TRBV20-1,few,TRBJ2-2,TGCAGTGCTAGCCGTCCCGGGACTAGCGGGGGCTCTTGGGCCGGGGAGCTGTTTTTT,CSASRPGTSGGSWAGELFF
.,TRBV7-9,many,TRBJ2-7,TGTGCCAGCAGCTCGGACACCCCGTCCTACGAGCAGTACTTC,CASSSDTPSYEQYF
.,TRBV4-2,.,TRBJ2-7,TGTGCCAGCAGCCAAGATTTTGGGGTGACGAGGGAGCAGTACTTC,CASSQDFGVTREQYF
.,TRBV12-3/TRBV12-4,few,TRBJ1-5,TGTGCCAGCAGTTACGGGGGAGCCCAGCATTTT,CASSYGGAQHF
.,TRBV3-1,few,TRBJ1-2,TGTGCCAGCAGCCGGACACAGGGAGGCTATGGCTACACCTTC,CASSRTQGGYGYTF
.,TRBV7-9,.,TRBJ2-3,TGTGCCACCTCACCAAGACTCCCTAGCACAGATACGCAGTATTTT,CATSPRLPSTDTQYF
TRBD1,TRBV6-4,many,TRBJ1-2,TGTGCCAGCAGTGACTCGACAGGGGTACAGTATGGCTACACCTTC,CASSDSTGVQYGYTF
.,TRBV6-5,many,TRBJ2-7,TGTGCCAGCAGACAGACCGCGGACTCCTACGAGCAGTACTTC,CASRQTADSYEQYF
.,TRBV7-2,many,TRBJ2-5,TGTGCCAGCAGCTCTTATGGGCTAGTTCAAGAGACCCAGTACTTC,CASSSYGLVQETQYF
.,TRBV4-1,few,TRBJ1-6,TGCGCCAGCAGCCAAATCGGGGGAAGGGCGAGGGGTAATTCACCCCTCCACTTT,CASSQIGGRARGNSPLHF
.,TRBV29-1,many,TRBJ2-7,TGCAGCGTTGGGCCCGGGCAGGGGACGTATGAGCAGTACTTC,CSVGPGQGTYEQYF
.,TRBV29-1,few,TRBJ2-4,TGCAGCGTTGAAACTCGTGTCAACATTCAGTACTTC,CSVETRVNIQYF
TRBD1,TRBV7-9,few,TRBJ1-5,TGTGCCAGCAGCCCTCAGGGGGCAGGCAATCAGCCCCAGCATTTT,CASSPQGAGNQPQHF
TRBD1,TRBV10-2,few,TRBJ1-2,TGCGCCAGCAGTGAGAGGCAGGGGGGAGACTATGGCTACACCTTC,CASSERQGGDYGYTF
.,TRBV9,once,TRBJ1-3,TGTGCCAGCAGCGTAGGAGGAGACTCTGGAATCACCATATATTTT,CASSVGGDSGITIYF
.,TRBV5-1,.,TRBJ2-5,TGCGCCAGCAGCCACTCAGAGGGTTGGGAAGAGACCCAGTACTTC,CASSHSEGWEETQYF
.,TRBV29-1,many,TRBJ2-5,TGCAGCGTTGCGGACCCTCCCTTCCAAGAGACCCAGTACTTC,CSVADPPFQETQYF
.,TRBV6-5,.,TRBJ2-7,TGTGCCAGCAGACAGACCACGGACTCCTACGAGCAGTACTTC,CASRQTTDSYEQYF
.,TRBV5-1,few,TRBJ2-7,TGCGCCAGCAGCCGGCTTGGGAATCACGAGCAGTACTTC,CASSRLGNHEQYF
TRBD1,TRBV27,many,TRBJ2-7,TGTGCCAGCAGCGACAGGGGCTACGAGCAGTACTTC,CASSDRGYEQYF